The sequence of this T cell receptor beta chain was determined in a study of cytomegalovirus exposure and HLA in healthy donors. Researchers ran the PCR with 60 Vbeta and 13 Jbeta primers. Clones were sequenced by immunoSEQ multiplex PCR, and TCRdb holds only the in-frame ones, with some missing. The sample has 200,000 to 250,000 clones; 82% are singletons. This CDR3 has 16 residues. V trimming: 8 bases; J trimming: 1 base; junction bases outside the gene matches: 11. Germline CDR1 reads MGHDK; CDR2 reads SYGVNS. This clone was seen a handful of times. The chain recombines TRBV25-1 with TRBJ1-1, with 9 bases fitting TRBD1. The receptor's source is a woman aged 35 to 49 in good health and CMV-seropositive. The specimen was PBMCs. Written as DNA, the CDR3 is TGTGCCAGCGTTACCGGGACAGGGAATGGGAACACTGAAGCTTTCTTT. Amino acids: CASVTGTGNGNTEAFF.